This entry features one TCR beta chain sequence. V lost 6 bases to trimming and J lost 6 bases; unmatched junction nucleotides: 15. The germline V gene has CDR1 MGHDK and CDR2 SYGVNS. This CDR3 has 17 residues. This record belongs to a study of blood T cell repertoires in COVID-19. The overall study: The United States, Italy and Spain were the sources of the acute and convalescent COVID-19 samples. T cells, B-cell-depleted T cells, or PBMCs provided the cDNA or gDNA that served as material.

Original processing notes: By means of reference gene primer amplification, nucleated cell counts were estimated. The data were produced by immunoSEQ multiplex PCR, yet TCRdb's version contains in-frame clones alone and is incomplete. The DNA was the basis for D and trimming; V, J and clone size are from that table. The sample holds tens of thousands of clones, about nine tenths seen once. This sequence was found in a man aged 60-69 years with acute or convalescent COVID-19. The sequenced material came from peripheral blood. The V call is TRBV25-1, the J call TRBJ1-4; 8 nucleotides agree with TRBD1. Here the CDR3 reads CASRPSLGQGHDEKLFF. CDR3 bases: TGTGCCAGCAGACCTTCACTTGGACAGGGTCACGATGAAAAACTGTTTTTT.